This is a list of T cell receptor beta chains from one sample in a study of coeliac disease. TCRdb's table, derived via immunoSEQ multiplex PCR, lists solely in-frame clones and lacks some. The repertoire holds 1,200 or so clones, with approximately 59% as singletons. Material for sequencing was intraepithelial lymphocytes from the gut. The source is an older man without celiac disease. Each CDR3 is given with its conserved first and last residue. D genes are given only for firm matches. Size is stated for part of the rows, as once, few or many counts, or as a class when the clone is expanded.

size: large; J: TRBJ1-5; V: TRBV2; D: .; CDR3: CASAQEDQPQHF; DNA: TGTGCCAGCGCCCAGGAAGATCAGCCCCAGCATTTT
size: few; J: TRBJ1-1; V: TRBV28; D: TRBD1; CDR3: CASRLGTGDRNTEAFF; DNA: TGTGCCAGCAGACTCGGGACAGGGGATAGGAACACTGAAGCTTTCTTT
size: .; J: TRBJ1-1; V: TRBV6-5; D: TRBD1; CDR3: CASSYSDRGLSEAFF; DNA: TGTGCCAGCAGTTACTCTGACAGGGGGCTTAGTGAAGCTTTCTTT
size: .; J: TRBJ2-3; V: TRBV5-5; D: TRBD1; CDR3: CASSLDRRFTDTQYF; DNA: TGTGCCAGCAGTTTGGACAGGCGGTTCACAGATACGCAGTATTTT
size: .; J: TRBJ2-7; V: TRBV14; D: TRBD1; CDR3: CASSQWTGGTYEQYF; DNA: TGTGCCAGCAGCCAATGGACAGGGGGCACCTACGAGCAGTACTTC
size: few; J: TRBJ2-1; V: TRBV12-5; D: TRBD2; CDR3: CASGLDRGGPYNEQFF; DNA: TGTGCTAGTGGTTTGGACCGGGGGGGCCCGTACAATGAGCAGTTCTTC
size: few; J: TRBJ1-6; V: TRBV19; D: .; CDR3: CASSLRRTVDNSPLHF; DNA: TGTGCCAGTAGTCTCCGCCGGACAGTGGATAATTCACCCCTCCACTTT
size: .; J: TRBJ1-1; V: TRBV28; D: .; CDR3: CASSLLALFFDEAFF; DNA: TGTGCCAGCAGTTTACTAGCCTTATTTTTCGATGAAGCTTTCTTT
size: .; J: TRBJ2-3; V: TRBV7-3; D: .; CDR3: CASSLTTNMWNTDTQYF; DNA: TGTGCCAGCAGCTTGACTACTAACATGTGGAACACAGATACGCAGTATTTT
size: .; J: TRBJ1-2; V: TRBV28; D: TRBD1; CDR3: CASNSQGTGGFWGYTF; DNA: TGTGCCAGCAACTCCCAGGGGACAGGGGGCTTTTGGGGCTACACCTTC
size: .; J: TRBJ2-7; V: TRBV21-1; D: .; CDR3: CASGRDRGLYEQYF; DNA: TGTGCCAGCGGCCGGGACAGGGGGCTATACGAGCAGTACTTC
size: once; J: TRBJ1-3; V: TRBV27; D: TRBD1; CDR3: CASSPGTGRLGNTIYF; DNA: TGTGCCAGCAGTCCGGGGACAGGGCGACTCGGAAACACCATATATTTT
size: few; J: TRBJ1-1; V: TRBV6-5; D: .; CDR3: CASSYSTEGITEAFF; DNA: TGTGCCAGCAGTTACTCGACCGAGGGAATCACTGAAGCTTTCTTT
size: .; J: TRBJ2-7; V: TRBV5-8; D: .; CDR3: CASSLAFYEQYF; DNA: TGTGCCAGCAGCTTGGCCTTCTACGAGCAGTACTTC